Presented here are 14 T cell receptor beta chains from one specimen sequenced in a study of blood T cell repertoires in COVID-19. Clones were sequenced by immunoSEQ multiplex PCR, and TCRdb holds only the in-frame ones, with some missing. The sample contains 84,000 or so clones, around four fifths of which appear only once. Material for sequencing was peripheral blood. Receptors originate from a man older than 75 with active or convalescent COVID-19.

The chain carries TRBV29-1 and TRBJ1-2, with 10 positions matching TRBD1. The CDR3 length is 15 residues. CDR1 is SQVTM and CDR2 is ANQGSEA in the germline V gene. J gave up 5 bases and V 0 bases, and 6 bases lay outside the gene matches. Written as DNA, the CDR3 is TGCAGCGTTGAAGATCTAGGACAGGGGGGTTATGGCTACACCTTC. This translates into CSVEDLGQGGYGYTF.

The chain links TRBV5-1 to TRBJ1-2; D is perhaps TRBD1 (5 bases). Germline V lookup: CDR1 SGHRS, CDR2 YFSETQ. The CDR3 contains 13 residues. V was cut by 0 bases and J by 7 bases, with 10 bases left in between. The CDR3 region is CASSLGQGRGYTF. CDR3 bases: TGCGCCAGCAGCTTGGGGCAGGGCCGTGGCTACACCTTC.

The gene calls are TRBV28 and TRBJ2-1; 8 bases agree with TRBD2. The CDR3 contains 15 residues. CDR1 and CDR2 (germline): MDHEN, SYDVKM. With V trimmed by 5 bases and J by 4 bases, 7 bases remained unmatched. CDR3 region: CASSISGAGYNEQFF. In DNA form, the CDR3 reads TGTGCCAGCAGTATTAGCGGGGCCGGGTACAATGAGCAGTTCTTC.

The chain employs TRBV4-2 and TRBJ2-7; 14 nucleotides agree with TRBD2. The germline gives CDR1 LGHNA, CDR2 YNFKEQ. Trimming at V came to 3 bases and at J to 0 bases, leaving 4 bases not matched to a gene. This CDR3 is built from 17 residues. The chain's CDR3 is CASSQGLAGDNSYEQYF. The CDR3 coding sequence is TGTGCCAGCAGCCAGGGACTAGCGGGAGATAACTCCTACGAGCAGTACTTC.

The chain is built from TRBV5-1 and TRBJ2-2; D remains unclear. Deletions cut 0 bases from V and 4 bases from J, with 10 bases between. From germline, CDR1 is SGHRS and CDR2 YFSETQ. The length of the CDR3 is 15 residues. The CDR3 nucleotides read TGCGCCAGCAGCTTGGACCGATCTAGCACCGGGGAGCTGTTTTTT. Its translation: CASSLDRSSTGELFF.

The J gene is TRBJ2-7, the V gene TRBV3-1 (or the pseudogene TRBV3-2), with unresolved D. Trimming removed 4 bases from V and 1 base from J, with 5 bases in between. Germline lookup yields CDR1 LGHDT and CDR2 YNNKEL (reference sequence). The length of the CDR3 is 12 residues. In DNA form, the CDR3 reads TGTGCCAGCAGCCCGGGTTCCTACGAGCAGTACTTC. It is translated as CASSPGSYEQYF.

This clone was picked up one time. CDR3 protein: CASWPGGVGFNEQFF. The CDR3, as DNA: TGTGCCAGCTGGCCCGGAGGGGTTGGTTTCAATGAGCAGTTCTTC. V usage is TRBV27 and J usage is TRBJ2-1; TRBD2 is a possible D gene (6 bases). Trimming pared 8 bases from V and 6 bases from J, leaving 20 bases between. The CDR3 totals 15 residues. Germline values: CDR1 MNHEY, CDR2 SMNVEV (reference sequence).

The chain links TRBV3-1 (or the pseudogene TRBV3-2) to TRBJ2-7; D remains ambiguous. V shed 4 bases and J shed 3 bases, with 4 bases lying between them. Germline V gives CDR1 LGHDT, CDR2 YNNKEL (reference sequence). CDR3 length: 11 residues. DNA for the CDR3: TGTGCCAGCAGCCTCAACTACGAGCAGTACTTC. Amino acid sequence: CASSLNYEQYF.

The genes are TRBV4-2 and TRBJ2-7; TRBD2 matches 10 bases. The CDR3 is 16 residues long. Germline CDR1 and CDR2: LGHNA and YNFKEQ. V was clipped by 0 bases and J by 7 bases; unmatched bases: 9. The chain's CDR3 is CASSQEELAGEGEQYF. The CDR3, as DNA: TGTGCCAGCAGCCAAGAGGAGCTAGCGGGAGAGGGGGAGCAGTACTTC.

The chain is built from TRBV5-1 and TRBJ2-3, with 11 bases aligning to TRBD2. Trimming took 2 bases from V and 6 from J; bases not matched to a gene: 8. Germline lookup yields CDR1 SGHRS and CDR2 YFSETQ. CDR3 length: 16 residues. CDR3 sequence: CASSFTTSGGTDTQYF. The CDR3 nucleotides are TGCGCCAGCAGCTTCACAACTAGCGGGGGAACTGATACGCAGTATTTT.

The rearrangement links TRBV3-1 (or the pseudogene TRBV3-2) to TRBJ2-3, with 16 bases lining up with TRBD2. Per the germline V gene, CDR1 is LGHDT and CDR2 is YNNKEL (reference sequence). This CDR3 contains 16 residues. V shed 3 bases, J shed 7 bases, and the junction held 4 bases outside the gene matches. This CDR3 is CASSQGLAGGRYTQYF. The CDR3 DNA follows: TGTGCCAGCAGCCAGGGACTAGCGGGGGGGCGATATACGCAGTATTTT.

This chain joins TRBV11-3 and TRBJ2-1, with D unclear. CDR1 and CDR2 from the germline V gene are SGHNT and YENEEA. V shed 5 bases and J shed 8 bases, with 16 bases lying between them. CDR3 length equals 14 residues. CDR3: CASSPRSAGDEQFF. CDR3 coding DNA: TGTGCCAGCAGCCCTCGATCGGCAGGCGATGAGCAGTTCTTC.

The chain couples TRBV29-1 to TRBJ2-5; 7 bases match TRBD2. CDR1 SQVTM and CDR2 ANQGSEA come from the germline V gene. The CDR3 has 12 amino acids. V lost 6 bases and J lost 5; bases outside the gene matches: 6. The CDR3 DNA is TGCAGCGTGGAACGGGGGGTCGAGACCCAGTACTTC. Translating it yields CSVERGVETQYF.

The chain combines TRBV1 with TRBJ2-7; no DNA check was done on the table's D call, TRBD2. TRBV1 is termed a pseudogene. This CDR3 has 19 amino acids. In DNA, the CDR3 is TGCACCAGCAGCCAAGCCTTTCAACCTCCGACTAGCGGGAATTACGAGCAGTACTTC. It codes for CTSSQAFQPPTSGNYEQYF.